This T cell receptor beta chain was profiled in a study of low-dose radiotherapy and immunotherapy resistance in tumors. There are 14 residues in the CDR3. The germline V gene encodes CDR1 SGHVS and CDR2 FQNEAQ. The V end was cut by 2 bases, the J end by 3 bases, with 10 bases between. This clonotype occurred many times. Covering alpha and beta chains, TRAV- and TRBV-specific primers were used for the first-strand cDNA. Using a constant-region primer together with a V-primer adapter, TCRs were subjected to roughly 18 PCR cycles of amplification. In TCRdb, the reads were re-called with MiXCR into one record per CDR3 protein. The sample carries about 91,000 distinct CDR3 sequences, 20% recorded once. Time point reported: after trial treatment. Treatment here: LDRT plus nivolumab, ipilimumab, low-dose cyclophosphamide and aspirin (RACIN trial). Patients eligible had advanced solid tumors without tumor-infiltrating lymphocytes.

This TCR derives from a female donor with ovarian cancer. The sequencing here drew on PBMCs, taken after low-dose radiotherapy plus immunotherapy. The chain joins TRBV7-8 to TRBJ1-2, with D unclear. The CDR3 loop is CASSLNSGYYGYTF. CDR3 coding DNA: TGTGCCAGCAGCTTAAACTCCGGATACTATGGCTACACCTTC.